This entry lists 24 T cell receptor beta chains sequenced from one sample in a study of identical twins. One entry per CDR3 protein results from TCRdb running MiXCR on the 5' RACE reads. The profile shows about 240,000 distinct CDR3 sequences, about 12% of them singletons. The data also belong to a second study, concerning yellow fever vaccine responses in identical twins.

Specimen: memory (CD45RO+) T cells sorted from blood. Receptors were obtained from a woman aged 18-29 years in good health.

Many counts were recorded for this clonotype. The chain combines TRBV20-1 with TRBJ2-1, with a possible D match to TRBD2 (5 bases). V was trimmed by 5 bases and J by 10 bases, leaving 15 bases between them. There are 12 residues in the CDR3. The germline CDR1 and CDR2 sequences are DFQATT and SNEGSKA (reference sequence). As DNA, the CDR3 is TGCAGTGCTCTAGGGCCCGCTAGCGAGCAGTTCTTC. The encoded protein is CSALGPASEQFF.

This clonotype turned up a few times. CDR3 in amino acids: CASSFGGYNTEAFF. For the CDR3, the DNA is TGTGCCAGCAGCTTCGGGGGTTATAACACTGAAGCTTTCTTT. The rearrangement uses TRBV11-1 and TRBJ1-1, with TRBD1 as a possible D gene (5 bases). The length of the CDR3 is 14 residues. V lost 3 bases and J lost 2, with 10 bases in between. Germline assignment: CDR1 SGHAT and CDR2 FQDESV (reference sequence).

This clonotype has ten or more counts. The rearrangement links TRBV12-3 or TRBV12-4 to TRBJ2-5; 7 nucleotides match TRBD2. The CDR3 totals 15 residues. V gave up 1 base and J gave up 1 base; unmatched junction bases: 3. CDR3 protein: CASSLGASGQETQYF. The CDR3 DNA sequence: TGTGCCAGCAGTTTAGGTGCTAGCGGCCAAGAGACCCAGTACTTC.

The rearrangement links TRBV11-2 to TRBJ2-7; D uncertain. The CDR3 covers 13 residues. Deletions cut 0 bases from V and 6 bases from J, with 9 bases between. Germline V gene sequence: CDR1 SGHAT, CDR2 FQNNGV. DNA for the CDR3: TGTGCCAGCAGCTTAGATCGAGGTGGCGAGCAGTACTTC. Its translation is CASSLDRGGEQYF.

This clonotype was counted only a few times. The CDR3 spells CASSPIAGGTDTQYF. CDR3 DNA sequence: TGTGCCAGCTCACCAATAGCGGGAGGGACAGATACGCAGTATTTT. The rearrangement joins TRBV18 to TRBJ2-3; 11 nucleotides agree with TRBD2. CDR1 is KGHSH, CDR2 LQKENI, per germline. The trim removed 2 bases at V and 3 bases at J, leaving 1 base unmatched. The CDR3 extends over 15 amino acids.

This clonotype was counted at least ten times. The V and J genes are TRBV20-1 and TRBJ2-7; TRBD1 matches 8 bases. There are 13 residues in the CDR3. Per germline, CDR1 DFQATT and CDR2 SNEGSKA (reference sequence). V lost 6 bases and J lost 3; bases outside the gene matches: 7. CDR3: CSAPITGGYEQYF. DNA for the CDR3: TGCAGTGCCCCAATTACAGGGGGCTACGAGCAGTACTTC.

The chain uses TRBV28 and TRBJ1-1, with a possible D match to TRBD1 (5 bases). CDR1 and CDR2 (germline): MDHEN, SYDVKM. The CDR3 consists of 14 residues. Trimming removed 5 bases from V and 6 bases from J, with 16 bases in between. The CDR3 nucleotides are TGTGCCAGCAGTCGGGACCTCTTAGGCGCTGAAGCTTTCTTT. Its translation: CASSRDLLGAEAFF.

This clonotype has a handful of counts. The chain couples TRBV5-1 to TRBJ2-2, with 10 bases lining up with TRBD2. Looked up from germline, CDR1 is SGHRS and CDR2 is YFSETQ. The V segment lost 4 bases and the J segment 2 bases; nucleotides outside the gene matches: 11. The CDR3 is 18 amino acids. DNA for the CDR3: TGCGCCAGCAGCCACTCACCGTCTAGCGGGGGTAACACCGGGGAGCTGTTTTTT. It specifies CASSHSPSSGGNTGELFF.

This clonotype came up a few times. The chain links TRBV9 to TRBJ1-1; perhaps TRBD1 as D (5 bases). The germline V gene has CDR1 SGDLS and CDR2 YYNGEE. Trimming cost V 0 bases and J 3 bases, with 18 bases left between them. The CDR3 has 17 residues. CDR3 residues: CASSVGLSTRGDTEAFF. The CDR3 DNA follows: TGTGCCAGCAGCGTAGGTCTGAGTACAAGGGGAGACACTGAAGCTTTCTTT. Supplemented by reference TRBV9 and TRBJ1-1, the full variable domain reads DSGVTQTPKHLITATGQRVTLRCSPRSGDLSVYWYQQSLDQGLQFLIQYYNGEERAKGNILERFSAQQFPDLHSELNLSSLELGDSALYFCASSVGLSTRGDTEAFFGQGTRLTVV.

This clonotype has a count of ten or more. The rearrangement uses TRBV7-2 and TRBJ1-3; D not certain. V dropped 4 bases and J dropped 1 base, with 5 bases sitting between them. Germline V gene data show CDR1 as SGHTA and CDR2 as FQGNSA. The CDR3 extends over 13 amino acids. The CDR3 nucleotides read TGTGCCAGCAGCTCCAAATCTGGAAACACCATATATTTT. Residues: CASSSKSGNTIYF.

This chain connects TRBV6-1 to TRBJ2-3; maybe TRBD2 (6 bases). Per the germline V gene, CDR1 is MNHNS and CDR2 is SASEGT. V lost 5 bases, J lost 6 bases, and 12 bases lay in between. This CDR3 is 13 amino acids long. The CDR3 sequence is CASSRGDRDTQYF. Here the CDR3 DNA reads TGTGCCAGCAGTCGCGGGGACCGTGATACGCAGTATTTT.

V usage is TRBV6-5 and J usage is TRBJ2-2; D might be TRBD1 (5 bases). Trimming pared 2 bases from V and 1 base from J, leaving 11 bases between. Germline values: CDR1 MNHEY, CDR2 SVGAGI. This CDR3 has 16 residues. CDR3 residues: CASSYNRIGNTGELFF. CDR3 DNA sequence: TGTGCCAGCAGTTACAACAGGATCGGGAACACCGGGGAGCTGTTTTTT.

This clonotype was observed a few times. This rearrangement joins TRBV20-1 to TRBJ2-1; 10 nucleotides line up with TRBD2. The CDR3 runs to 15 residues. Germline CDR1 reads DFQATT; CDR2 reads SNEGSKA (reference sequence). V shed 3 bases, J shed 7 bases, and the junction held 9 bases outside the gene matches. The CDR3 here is CSARQREGTRNEQFF. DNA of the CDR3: TGCAGTGCTAGGCAGCGGGAGGGTACAAGGAATGAGCAGTTCTTC.

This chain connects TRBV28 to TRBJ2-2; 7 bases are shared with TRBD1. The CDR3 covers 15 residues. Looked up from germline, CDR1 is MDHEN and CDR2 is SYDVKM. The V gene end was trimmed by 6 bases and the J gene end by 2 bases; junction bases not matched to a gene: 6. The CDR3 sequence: CASRVGTDNTGELFF. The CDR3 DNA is TGTGCCAGCAGGGTCGGGACAGATAACACCGGGGAGCTGTTTTTT.

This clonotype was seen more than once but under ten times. The CDR3 spells CASSLTLGNTGELFF. The CDR3 DNA sequence: TGTGCCAGCAGCTTAACGCTAGGAAACACCGGGGAGCTGTTTTTT. V is TRBV7-3 and J is TRBJ2-2; D ambiguous. The length of the CDR3 is 15 residues. Germline V CDR1 and CDR2: SGHTA, FQGTGA. The V end lost 0 bases, the J end lost 2 bases, and 7 bases lay between the germline ends.

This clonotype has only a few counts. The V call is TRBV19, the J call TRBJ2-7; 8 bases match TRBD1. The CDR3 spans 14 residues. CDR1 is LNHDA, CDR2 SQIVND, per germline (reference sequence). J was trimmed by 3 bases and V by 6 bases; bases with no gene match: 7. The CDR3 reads CASSGDRGSYEQYF. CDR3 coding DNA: TGTGCCAGTAGCGGCGACAGGGGAAGCTACGAGCAGTACTTC.

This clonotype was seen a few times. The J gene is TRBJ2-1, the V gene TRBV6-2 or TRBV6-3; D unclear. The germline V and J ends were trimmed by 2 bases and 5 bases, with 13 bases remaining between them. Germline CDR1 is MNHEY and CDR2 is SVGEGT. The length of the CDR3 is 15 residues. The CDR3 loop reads CASSYVRTANNEQFF. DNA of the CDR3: TGTGCCAGCAGTTACGTTAGAACAGCAAACAATGAGCAGTTCTTC.

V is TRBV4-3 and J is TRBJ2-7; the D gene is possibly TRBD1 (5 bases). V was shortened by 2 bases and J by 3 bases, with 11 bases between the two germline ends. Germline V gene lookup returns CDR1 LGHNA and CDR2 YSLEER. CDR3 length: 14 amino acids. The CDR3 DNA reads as TGCGCCAGCAGCCAATGGGTTGACAGCTACGAGCAGTACTTC. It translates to CASSQWVDSYEQYF.

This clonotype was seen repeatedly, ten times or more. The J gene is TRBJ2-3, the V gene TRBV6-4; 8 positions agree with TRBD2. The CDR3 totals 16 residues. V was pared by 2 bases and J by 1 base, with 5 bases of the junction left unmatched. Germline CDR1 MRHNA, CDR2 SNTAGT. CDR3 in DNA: TGTGCCAGCAGTGACGGAGCGGGGGACCGCACAGATACGCAGTATTTT. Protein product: CASSDGAGDRTDTQYF.

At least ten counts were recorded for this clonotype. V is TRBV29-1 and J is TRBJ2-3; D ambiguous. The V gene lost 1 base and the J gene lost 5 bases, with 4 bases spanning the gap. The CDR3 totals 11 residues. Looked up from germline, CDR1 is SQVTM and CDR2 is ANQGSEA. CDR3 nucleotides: TGCAGCGTTGAAGTGTTAGATACGCAGTATTTT. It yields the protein CSVEVLDTQYF.

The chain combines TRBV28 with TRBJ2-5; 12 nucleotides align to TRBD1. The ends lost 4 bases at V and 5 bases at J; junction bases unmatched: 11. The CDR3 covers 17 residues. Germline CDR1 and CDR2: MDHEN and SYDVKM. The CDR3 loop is CASSSLRDRGREETQYF. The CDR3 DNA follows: TGTGCCAGCAGTTCCCTCCGGGACAGGGGGCGCGAGGAGACCCAGTACTTC.

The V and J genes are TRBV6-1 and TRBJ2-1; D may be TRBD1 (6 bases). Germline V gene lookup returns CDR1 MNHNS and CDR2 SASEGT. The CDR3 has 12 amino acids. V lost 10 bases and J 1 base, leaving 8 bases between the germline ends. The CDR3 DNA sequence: TGTGCCACCGGACAGTCCTACAATGAGCAGTTCTTC. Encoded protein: CATGQSYNEQFF.

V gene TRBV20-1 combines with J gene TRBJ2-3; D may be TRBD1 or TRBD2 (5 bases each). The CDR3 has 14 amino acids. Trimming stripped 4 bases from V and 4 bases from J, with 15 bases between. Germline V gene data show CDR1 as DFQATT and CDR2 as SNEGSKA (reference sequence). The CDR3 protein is CSATGTQLPDTQYF. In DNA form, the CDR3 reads TGCAGTGCTACCGGGACCCAACTCCCAGATACGCAGTATTTT.

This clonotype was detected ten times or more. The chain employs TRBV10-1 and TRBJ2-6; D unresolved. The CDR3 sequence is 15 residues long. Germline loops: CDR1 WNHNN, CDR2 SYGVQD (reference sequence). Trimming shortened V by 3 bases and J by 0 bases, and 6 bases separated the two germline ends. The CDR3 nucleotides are TGCGCCAGCAGTGACACGATCTCTGGGGCCAACGTCCTGACTTTC. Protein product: CASSDTISGANVLTF.